This TCR beta chain was sequenced in a study of blood T cell repertoires in COVID-19. The cohort comprised adults aged about 18 to 100 years residing in about two dozen US areas. This CDR3 has 16 residues. In germline, CDR1 is MGHRA, CDR2 YSYEKL. V lost 3 bases to trimming and J lost 0 bases; unmatched junction nucleotides: 4. Under the authors' procedure: The assay estimated nucleated cells by amplifying reference gene primers. Sequencing was performed with immunoSEQ multiplex PCR; in TCRdb, only in-frame clones are kept and a portion is missing. D and trimming were read from the DNA, whereas the V and J calls and clone size are those reported in that table. The table lists under 500,000 clones, roughly 85% of them singletons, with roughly 1.9% in the top ten.

Source material: PBMCs or T cells enriched from blood (not recorded which). This chain links TRBV4-1 with TRBJ1-3; 8 nucleotides agree with TRBD1. This receptor was obtained from a woman aged 18-35 years with acute COVID-19. CDR3 protein: CASSHGQGSSGNTIYF. CDR3 sequence (DNA): TGCGCCAGCAGCCACGGACAGGGAAGCTCTGGAAACACCATATATTTT.